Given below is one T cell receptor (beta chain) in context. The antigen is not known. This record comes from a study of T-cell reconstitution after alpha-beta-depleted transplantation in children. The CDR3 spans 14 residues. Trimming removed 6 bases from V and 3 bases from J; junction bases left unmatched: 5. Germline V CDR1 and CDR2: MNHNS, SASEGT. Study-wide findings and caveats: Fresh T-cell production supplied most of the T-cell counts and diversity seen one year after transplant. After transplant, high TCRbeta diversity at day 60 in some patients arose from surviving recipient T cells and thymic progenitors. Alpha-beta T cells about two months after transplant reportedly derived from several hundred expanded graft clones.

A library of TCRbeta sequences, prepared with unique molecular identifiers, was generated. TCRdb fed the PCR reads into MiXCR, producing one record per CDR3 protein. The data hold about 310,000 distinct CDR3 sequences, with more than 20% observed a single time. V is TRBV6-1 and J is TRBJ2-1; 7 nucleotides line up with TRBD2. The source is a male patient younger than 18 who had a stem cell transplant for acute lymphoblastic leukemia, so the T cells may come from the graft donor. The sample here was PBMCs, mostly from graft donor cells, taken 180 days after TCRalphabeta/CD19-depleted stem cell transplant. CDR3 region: CASRGGSIYNEQFF. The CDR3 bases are TGTGCCAGCAGGGGCGGGAGCATCTACAATGAGCAGTTCTTC.